This T cell receptor (beta chain) was found in a study of blood T cell repertoires in COVID-19. Study context: Nucleic acid was either cDNA or gDNA, and it came from T cells, B-cell-depleted T cells, or PBMCs.

CDR1 and CDR2 (germline): KGHSH, LQKENI. CDR3 size: 14 residues. V lost 3 bases, J lost 8 bases, and 16 bases lay in between. The authors' processing: For nucleated cells, counts were estimated from reference gene primer amplification. Clones were read by immunoSEQ multiplex PCR, and TCRdb kept only the in-frame ones, dropping some. V and J calls and clone size follow that table, whereas D and trimming were derived from the DNA. The sample gives about 200,000 clones, 75% to 90% of which show up once; roughly 8% is in the top ten. Patients of the Seattle cohort, enrolled during active infection, were followed longitudinally.

The J gene is TRBJ1-2, the V gene TRBV18, with a tentative D call TRBD1 (5 bases). This clonotype was sampled from a woman at least 80 years old with COVID-19, enrolled during active disease. Specimen: peripheral blood. The CDR3 region is CASSPDQGLGGYTF. CDR3 bases: TGTGCCAGCTCACCGGATCAGGGATTAGGAGGCTACACCTTC.